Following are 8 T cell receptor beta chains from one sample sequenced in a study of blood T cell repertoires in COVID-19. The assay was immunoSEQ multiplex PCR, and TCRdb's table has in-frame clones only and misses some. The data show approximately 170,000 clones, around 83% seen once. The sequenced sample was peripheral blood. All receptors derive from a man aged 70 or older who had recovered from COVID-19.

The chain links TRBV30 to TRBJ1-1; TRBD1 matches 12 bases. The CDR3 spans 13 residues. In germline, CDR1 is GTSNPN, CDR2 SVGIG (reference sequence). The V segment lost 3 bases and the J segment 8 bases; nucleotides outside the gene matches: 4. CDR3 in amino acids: CAWRGQGASEAFF. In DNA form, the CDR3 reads TGTGCCTGGAGGGGACAGGGGGCATCCGAAGCTTTCTTT. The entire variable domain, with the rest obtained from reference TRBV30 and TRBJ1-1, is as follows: SQTIHQWPATLVQPVGSPLSLECTVEGTSNPNLYWYRQAAGRGLQLLFYSVGIGQISSEVPQNLSASRPQDRQFILSSKKLLLSDSGFYLCAWRGQGASEAFFGQGTRLTVV.

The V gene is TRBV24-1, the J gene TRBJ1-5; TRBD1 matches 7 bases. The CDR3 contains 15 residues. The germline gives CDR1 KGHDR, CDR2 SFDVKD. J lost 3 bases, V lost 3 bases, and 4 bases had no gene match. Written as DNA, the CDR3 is TGTGCCACCAGTGATGCAGGGACAGACAATCAGCCCCAGCATTTT. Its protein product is CATSDAGTDNQPQHF.

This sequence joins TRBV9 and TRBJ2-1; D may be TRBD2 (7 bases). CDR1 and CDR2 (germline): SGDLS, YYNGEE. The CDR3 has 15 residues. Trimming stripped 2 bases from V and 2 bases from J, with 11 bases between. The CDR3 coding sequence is TGTGCCAGCAGCGTGAGGGGGGGCACCTACAATGAGCAGTTCTTC. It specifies CASSVRGGTYNEQFF.

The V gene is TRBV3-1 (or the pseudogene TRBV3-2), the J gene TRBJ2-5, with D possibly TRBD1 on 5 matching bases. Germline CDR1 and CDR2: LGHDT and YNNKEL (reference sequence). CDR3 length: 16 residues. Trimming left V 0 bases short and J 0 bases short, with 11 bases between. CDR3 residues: CASSQDATDDQETQYF. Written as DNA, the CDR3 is TGTGCCAGCAGCCAAGATGCGACAGACGACCAAGAGACCCAGTACTTC.

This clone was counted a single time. This CDR3 reads CASSPLRGTEAFF. CDR3 nucleotide sequence: TGTGCCAGCAGCCCGCTCCGGGGCACTGAAGCTTTCTTT. The chain uses TRBV27 and TRBJ1-1, with D unresolved. V shed 6 bases and J shed 4 bases, with 12 bases lying between them. The CDR3 is 13 residues long. The germline CDR1 and CDR2 sequences are MNHEY and SMNVEV (reference sequence).

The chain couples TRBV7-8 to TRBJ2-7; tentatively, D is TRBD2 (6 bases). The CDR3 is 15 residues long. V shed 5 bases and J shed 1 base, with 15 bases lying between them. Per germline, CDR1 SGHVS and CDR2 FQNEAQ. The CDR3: CASSRAAGRSYEQYF. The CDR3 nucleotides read TGTGCCAGCAGCCGGGCCGCGGGACGGTCCTACGAGCAGTACTTC.

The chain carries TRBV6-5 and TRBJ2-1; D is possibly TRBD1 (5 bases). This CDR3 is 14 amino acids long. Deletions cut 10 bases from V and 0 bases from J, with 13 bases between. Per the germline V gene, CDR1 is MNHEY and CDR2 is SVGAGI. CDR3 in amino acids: CAISHDSSYNEQFF. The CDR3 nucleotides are TGTGCCATCAGCCACGACAGCTCCTACAATGAGCAGTTCTTC.

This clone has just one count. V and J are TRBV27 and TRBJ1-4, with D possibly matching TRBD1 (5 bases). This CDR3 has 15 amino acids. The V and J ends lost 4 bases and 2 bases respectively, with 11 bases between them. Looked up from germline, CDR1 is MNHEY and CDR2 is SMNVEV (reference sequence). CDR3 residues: CASSSTRGTNEKLFF. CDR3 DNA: TGTGCCAGCAGTTCCACGCGGGGGACTAATGAAAAACTGTTTTTT. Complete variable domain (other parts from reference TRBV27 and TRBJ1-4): EAQVTQNPRYLITVTGKKLTVTCSQNMNHEYMSWYRQDPGLGLRQIYYSMNVEVTDKGDVPEGYKVSRKEKRNFPLILESPSPNQTSLYFCASSSTRGTNEKLFFGSGTQLSVL.